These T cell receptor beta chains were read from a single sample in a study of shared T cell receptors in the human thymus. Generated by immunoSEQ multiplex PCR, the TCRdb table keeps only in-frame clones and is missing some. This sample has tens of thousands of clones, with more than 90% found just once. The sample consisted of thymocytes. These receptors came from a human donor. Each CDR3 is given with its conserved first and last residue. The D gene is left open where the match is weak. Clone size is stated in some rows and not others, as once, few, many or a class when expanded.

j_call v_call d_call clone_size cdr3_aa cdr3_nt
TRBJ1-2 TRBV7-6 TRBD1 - CASSILVRWTGGFDGYTF TGTGCCAGCAGCATCCTGGTTAGGTGGACAGGGGGTTTCGATGGCTACACCTTC
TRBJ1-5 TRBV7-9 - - CASSVKQGQPQHF TGTGCCAGCAGCGTAAAACAGGGTCAGCCCCAGCATTTT
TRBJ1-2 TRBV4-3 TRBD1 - CASSQDSVLGTGDGYTF TGCGCCAGCAGCCAAGATTCGGTATTAGGGACAGGGGATGGCTACACCTTC
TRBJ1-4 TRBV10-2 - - CASTRRGATNEKLFF TGCGCCAGCACAAGACGGGGCGCAACTAATGAAAAACTGTTTTTT
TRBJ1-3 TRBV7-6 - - CASSATGQTVSGNTIYF TGTGCCAGCAGCGCGACTGGACAGACGGTCTCTGGAAACACCATATATTTT
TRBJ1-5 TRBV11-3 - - CASSLGTERNQPQHF TGTGCCAGCAGCTTAGGGACAGAGAGAAATCAGCCCCAGCATTTT
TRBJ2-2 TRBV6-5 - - CASSPGPRVTGELFF TGTGCCAGCAGTCCGGGTCCCCGAGTCACCGGGGAGCTGTTTTTT
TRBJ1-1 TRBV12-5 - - CASGLIVQGTEAFF TGTGCTAGTGGTTTGATAGTACAGGGTACAGAAGCTTTCTTT
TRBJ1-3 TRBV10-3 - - CAISEYRVTASGNTIYF TGTGCCATCAGTGAATACAGGGTCACCGCCTCTGGAAACACCATATATTTT
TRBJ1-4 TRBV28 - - CASSSSDSAPTNEKLFF -
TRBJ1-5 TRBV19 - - CASTPSNQPQHF TGTGCCAGTACGCCTAGCAATCAGCCCCAGCATTTT
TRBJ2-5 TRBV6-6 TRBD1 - CASRNRTGELQETQYF TGTGCCAGCAGGAACCGAACAGGGGAACTGCAAGAGACCCAGTACTTC
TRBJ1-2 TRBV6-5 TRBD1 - CASRGDSRNYGYTF TGTGCCAGCAGGGGGGACAGCCGAAACTATGGCTACACCTTC
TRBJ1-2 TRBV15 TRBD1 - CATSRDQGVRYGYTF TGTGCCACCAGCAGAGATCAGGGGGTTAGGTATGGCTACACCTTC
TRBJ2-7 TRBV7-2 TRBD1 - CASSGGQGFHEQYF TGTGCCAGCAGCGGAGGACAGGGGTTCCACGAGCAGTACTTC
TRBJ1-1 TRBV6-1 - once CAITIGEVDTEAFF TGTGCCATCACAATAGGGGAGGTGGACACTGAAGCTTTCTTT